This is a list of T cell receptor beta chains from one sample in a study of blood T cell repertoires in COVID-19. Clones were sequenced by immunoSEQ multiplex PCR, and TCRdb holds only the in-frame ones, with some missing. The sample contains some 350,000 clones, roughly 90% of which appear only once. The sequencing sample was made of peripheral blood. These receptors came from a woman in her twenties or thirties with COVID-19, enrolled during active disease. The CDR3 runs from the conserved cysteine through the conserved F or W. D genes are given only for firm matches. Size tells how often a clone was seen (once, few, many) or the class of an expanded clone, and some rows leave it out.

TRBV28,TRBJ1-3,TRBD1,once,TGTGCCAGCAGCCACCATCGCGACAGGGATGGAAACACCATATATTTT,CASSHHRDRDGNTIYF
TRBV2,TRBJ1-3,TRBD1,-,TGTGCCAGCAAACCGACAGGGGGAGGAAACACCATATATTTT,CASKPTGGGNTIYF
TRBV28,TRBJ1-1,TRBD1,-,TGTGCCAGCAGCCTCACAGGGGGATCGGTCACTGAAGCTTTCTTT,CASSLTGGSVTEAFF
TRBV4-3,TRBJ2-3,TRBD2,-,TGCGCCAGCAGCCAAGTAGCGGGACTTAGCACAGATACGCAGTATTTT,CASSQVAGLSTDTQYF
TRBV7-6,TRBJ2-3,TRBD2,few,TGTGCCAGCAGCTTAGCGGCGGGAGGATCCACAGATACGCAGTATTTT,CASSLAAGGSTDTQYF
TRBV6-2/TRBV6-3,TRBJ2-5,-,-,TGTGCCAGCAGTTACTCGAGGTGGGGGGACCCGCAAGAGACCCAGTACTTC,CASSYSRWGDPQETQYF
TRBV18,TRBJ1-1,-,few,TGTGCCAGCTCACCGGCTGGGGCCGCAGAACGTACTGAAGCTTTCTTT,CASSPAGAAERTEAFF
TRBV5-5,TRBJ2-7,-,-,TGTGCCAGCAGCATGGACAGATACTCCTACGAGCAGTACTTC,CASSMDRYSYEQYF
TRBV2,TRBJ2-2,-,-,TGTGCCAGCAGGGAGGGACGGGACGGGGAGCTGTTTTTT,CASREGRDGELFF
TRBV19,TRBJ2-3,TRBD1,-,TGTGCCAGTAGTATGCCCAGGGGGCAAGCAGATACGCAGTATTTT,CASSMPRGQADTQYF
TRBV5-4,TRBJ2-3,-,-,TGTGCCAGCAGCCCAGGGATTATAGATACGCAGTATTTT,CASSPGIIDTQYF
TRBV7-2,TRBJ1-1,-,-,TGTGCCAGCAGCTTACAGGGCTATAATGAAGCTTTCTTT,CASSLQGYNEAFF
TRBV28,TRBJ1-5,TRBD1,-,TGTGCCAGCAGGGCTCAGAGGGGGCATCAGCCCCAGCATTTT,CASRAQRGHQPQHF
TRBV19,TRBJ1-1,TRBD1,-,TGTGCCAGTAGTACGGACAGGGGACCTTTGAACACTGAAGCTTTCTTT,CASSTDRGPLNTEAFF
TRBV11-2,TRBJ2-3,-,once,TGTGCCAGCAGCCCGGGACTCGGTGTCACAGATACGCAGTATTTT,CASSPGLGVTDTQYF
TRBV9,TRBJ2-6,TRBD1,few,TGTGCCAGCAGTTCGGGACAGGCCTACTCTGGGGCCAACGTCCTGACTTTC,CASSSGQAYSGANVLTF
TRBV14,TRBJ2-1,-,-,TGTGCCAGCAGCCCTGCCAGGGGGGATGAGCAGTTCTTC,CASSPARGDEQFF
TRBV27,TRBJ1-2,-,-,TGTGCCAGCAGCCCAAACAGGAACTATGGCTACACCTTC,CASSPNRNYGYTF
TRBV10-3,TRBJ2-2,TRBD1,-,TGTGCCATCGCGTACAGGGGGCCACCTATGAACACCGGGGAGCTGTTTTTT,CAIAYRGPPMNTGELFF
TRBV6-6,TRBJ2-7,-,-,TGTGCCAGCAGTACACCGGGGGGCCATTTCTACGAGCAGTACTTC,CASSTPGGHFYEQYF
TRBV5-1,TRBJ1-2,TRBD1,once,TGCGCCAGCAGCCCGCACTATGGACAGGGGGGCTATGGCTACACCTTC,CASSPHYGQGGYGYTF
TRBV5-1,TRBJ1-2,TRBD1,-,TGCGCCAGCAGCGCGGACAGGGACGCCATGGGCTACACCTTC,CASSADRDAMGYTF
TRBV27,TRBJ1-1,-,-,TGTGCCAGCAGTTTATCAATCCCCCGGGCAGGGTTGAATAGGCATGAAGCTTTCTTT,CASSLSIPRAGLNRHEAFF
TRBV29-1,TRBJ2-5,TRBD2,-,TGCAGCGCCAGGAGCGGGGGGCAGGGGGAGACCCAGTACTTC,CSARSGGQGETQYF
TRBV19,TRBJ2-4,TRBD1,once,TGTGCCAGTAGAAACGACAGGGCTCGGGCCATTCAGTACTTC,CASRNDRARAIQYF
TRBV19,TRBJ2-7,-,-,TGTGCCAGTAGTTGGGGCCCCGGGGGAGAGCAGTACTTC,CASSWGPGGEQYF
TRBV15,TRBJ2-3,TRBD2,-,TGTGCCACCAGCACCTTAGCGGGGGGGCCTTCAGATACGCAGTATTTT,CATSTLAGGPSDTQYF
TRBV27,TRBJ1-4,-,-,TGTGCCAGCAGTTTATCGATAAGGAGGGGACTTAATGAAAAACTGTTTTTT,CASSLSIRRGLNEKLFF
TRBV11-2,TRBJ1-4,-,-,TGTGCCAGCTGTCGACATCTAAATGAAAAACTGTTTTTT,CASCRHLNEKLFF
TRBV4-1,TRBJ1-2,TRBD1,once,TGCGCCAGCAGCCAAATACAGGGGATGGATGGCTACACCTTC,CASSQIQGMDGYTF
TRBV6-2/TRBV6-3,TRBJ2-1,TRBD2,-,TGTGCCAGCAGTCAGGATTCCGGGACTAGCGGGGCTTCCTACAATGAGCAGTTCTTC,CASSQDSGTSGASYNEQFF
TRBV11-2,TRBJ2-1,-,few,TGTGCCAGCACCCCGTCTAGTGGGGCTAATGAGCAGTTCTTC,CASTPSSGANEQFF
TRBV4-1,TRBJ2-5,-,-,TGCGCCAGCAGCCAAGATACTAGGGAAGAGACCCAGTACTTC,CASSQDTREETQYF
TRBV6-2/TRBV6-3,TRBJ2-3,-,-,TGTGCCAGCAGTTACTGGGCGGGAAACACAGATACGCAGTATTTT,CASSYWAGNTDTQYF
TRBV21-1,TRBJ2-7,-,once,TGTGCCAGCAGCAAAGCGTTGACAGTCTCTACCCCCTCCTACGAGCAGTACTTC,CASSKALTVSTPSYEQYF
TRBV12-3/TRBV12-4,TRBJ1-5,TRBD1,-,TGTGCCAGCAGTACAGGGGCCTCGGGGACCCAGCATTTT,CASSTGASGTQHF
TRBV5-8,TRBJ2-5,-,-,TGTGCCAGCAGCTTCAGGGGTGGGGAGACCCAGTACTTC,CASSFRGGETQYF
TRBV5-6,TRBJ2-5,TRBD2,-,TGTGCCAGCAGCTTCCCCCTAGCGGGAGAGGAAGAGACCCAGTACTTC,CASSFPLAGEEETQYF
TRBV5-1,TRBJ1-1,TRBD1,-,TGCGCCAGCAGCTTAACAGGGGGCGTCGGAGCTTTCTTT,CASSLTGGVGAFF
TRBV7-2,TRBJ1-1,-,-,TGTGCCAGCAGCTCTAAATTCTTTATGAACACTGAAGCTTTCTTT,CASSSKFFMNTEAFF
TRBV15,TRBJ2-6,TRBD2,-,TGTGCCACCAGCTCAGAGCGGGACTCTGGGGCCAACGTCCTGACTTTC,CATSSERDSGANVLTF
TRBV9,TRBJ2-7,-,-,TGTGCCAGCAGCGTAGTTAGTAGTTCCTACGAGCAGTACTTC,CASSVVSSSYEQYF
TRBV19,TRBJ1-5,TRBD1,-,TGTGCCAGTAGTACCGACCTCCAAACAGGGGGCGATAATCAGCCCCAGCATTTT,CASSTDLQTGGDNQPQHF
TRBV28,TRBJ2-7,-,-,TGTGCCAGCAGTTGGGCCCCGCGTGGGGGGACGCTGTACTTC,CASSWAPRGGTLYF
TRBV28,TRBJ2-2,TRBD2,-,TGTGCCAGCAGTCCCGGACTAGCGCCTAGTACCGGGGAGCTGTTTTTT,CASSPGLAPSTGELFF
TRBV10-1,TRBJ2-3,TRBD2,-,TGCGCCAGCAGTTCCGGGGGGACCACAGATACGCAGTATTTT,CASSSGGTTDTQYF
TRBV27,TRBJ1-4,TRBD1,-,TGTGCCAGCAGTTTACGAGGGACAGGGGAGATTCCAACTAATGAAAAACTGTTTTTT,CASSLRGTGEIPTNEKLFF
TRBV6-2/TRBV6-3,TRBJ2-3,TRBD2,-,TGTGCCAGCAGTGATCACTCTAGCGGGCTAACAGATACGCAGTATTTT,CASSDHSSGLTDTQYF
TRBV4-1,TRBJ2-6,TRBD1,once,TGCGCCAGCAGCCAGGGGACAGGGCCTCGTGGGGCCAACGTCCTGACTTTC,CASSQGTGPRGANVLTF
TRBV28,TRBJ1-3,TRBD1,once,TGTGCCAGCACCCCCCGGGGACAGGGAGAAAACACCATATATTTT,CASTPRGQGENTIYF
TRBV28,TRBJ2-1,-,-,TGTGCCAGCAGTTTTGTTGCGGCACCGTACAATGAGCAGTTCTTC,CASSFVAAPYNEQFF
TRBV7-2,TRBJ1-1,-,-,TGTGCCAGCAGCCAGGCGGGGGGTCCGCTGATGAACACTGAAGCTTTCTTT,CASSQAGGPLMNTEAFF
TRBV2,TRBJ2-5,TRBD1,-,TGTGCCAGCACTCTGACAGGGGGCCAAGAGACCCAGTACTTC,CASTLTGGQETQYF
TRBV24-1,TRBJ2-1,-,-,TGTGCCACCAGTGGAGGCCGGGACAATTACTACAATGAGCAGTTCTTC,CATSGGRDNYYNEQFF
TRBV29-1,TRBJ2-2,TRBD2,-,TGCAGCGTTGTGATCGGCGGGGGGGGCCACACCGGGGAGCTGTTTTTT,CSVVIGGGGHTGELFF
TRBV3-1/TRBV3-2,TRBJ2-1,TRBD2,-,TGTGCCAGCAGCCAAAGACTAGCGAGCTATTACAATGAGCAGTTCTTC,CASSQRLASYYNEQFF
TRBV19,TRBJ1-3,TRBD1,-,TGTGCCAGTAGTACAGGGGGCCAGGGAGGAAACACCATATATTTT,CASSTGGQGGNTIYF
TRBV4-3,TRBJ1-6,-,-,TGCGCCAGCAGTCAGGACAGACTTAATTCACCCCTCCACTTT,CASSQDRLNSPLHF
TRBV19,TRBJ1-1,TRBD1,-,TGTGCCAGTAGTATAAAAAACAGGGGGCAGGCTGAAGCTTTCTTT,CASSIKNRGQAEAFF